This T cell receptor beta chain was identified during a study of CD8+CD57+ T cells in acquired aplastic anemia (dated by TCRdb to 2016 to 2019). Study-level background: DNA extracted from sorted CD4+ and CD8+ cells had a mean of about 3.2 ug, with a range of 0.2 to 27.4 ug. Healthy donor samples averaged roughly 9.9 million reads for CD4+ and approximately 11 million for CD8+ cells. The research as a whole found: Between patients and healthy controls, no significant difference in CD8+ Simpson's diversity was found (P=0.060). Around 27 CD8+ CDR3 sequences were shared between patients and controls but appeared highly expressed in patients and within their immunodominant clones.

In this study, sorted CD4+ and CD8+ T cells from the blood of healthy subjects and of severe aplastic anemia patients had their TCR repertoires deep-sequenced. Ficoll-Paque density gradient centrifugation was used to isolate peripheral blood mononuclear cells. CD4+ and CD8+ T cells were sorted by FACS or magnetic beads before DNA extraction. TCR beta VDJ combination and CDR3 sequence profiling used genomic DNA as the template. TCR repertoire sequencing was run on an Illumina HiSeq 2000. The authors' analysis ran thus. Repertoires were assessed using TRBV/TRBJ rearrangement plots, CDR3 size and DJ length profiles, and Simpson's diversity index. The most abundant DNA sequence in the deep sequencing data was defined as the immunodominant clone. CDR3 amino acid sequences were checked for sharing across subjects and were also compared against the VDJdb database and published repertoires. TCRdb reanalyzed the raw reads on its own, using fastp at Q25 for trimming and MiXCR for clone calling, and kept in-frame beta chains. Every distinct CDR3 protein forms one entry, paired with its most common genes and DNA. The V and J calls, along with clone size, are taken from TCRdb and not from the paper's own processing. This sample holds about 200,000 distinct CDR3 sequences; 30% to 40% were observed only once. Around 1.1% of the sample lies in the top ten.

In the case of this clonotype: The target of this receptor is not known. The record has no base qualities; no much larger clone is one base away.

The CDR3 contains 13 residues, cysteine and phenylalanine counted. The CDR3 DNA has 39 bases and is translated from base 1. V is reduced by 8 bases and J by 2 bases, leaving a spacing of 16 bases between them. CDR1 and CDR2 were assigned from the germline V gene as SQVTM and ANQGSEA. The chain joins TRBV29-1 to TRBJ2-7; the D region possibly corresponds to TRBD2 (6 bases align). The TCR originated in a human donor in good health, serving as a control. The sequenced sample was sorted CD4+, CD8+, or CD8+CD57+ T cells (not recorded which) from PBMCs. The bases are TGCAGCAGCGTAATGGGGGAGGCCTACGAGCAGTACTTC. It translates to CSSVMGEAYEQYF.